Presented here are 25 T cell receptor beta chains from one specimen sequenced in a study of cytomegalovirus exposure and HLA in healthy donors. PCR involved 60 Vbeta and 13 Jbeta primers. Sequencing used immunoSEQ multiplex PCR; TCRdb keeps in-frame clones, though not all of them. This repertoire shows approximately 200,000 clones, 79% found once; its top ten account for about 4.6%. Material for sequencing was PBMCs. These TCRs come from a woman in her twenties or thirties in good health and CMV-seropositive.

The chain couples TRBV7-9 to TRBJ2-7; D gene unclear. V was clipped by 5 bases and J by 2 bases, with 10 bases between them. There are 13 residues in the CDR3. Germline V CDR1 and CDR2: SEHNR, FQNEAQ (reference sequence). The CDR3, as DNA: TGTGCCAGCAGCCACCGAGGCCCCTACGAGCAGTACTTC. It translates to CASSHRGPYEQYF.

The gene calls are TRBV27 and TRBJ1-1, with 8 bases fitting TRBD1. The CDR3 runs to 13 residues. From germline, CDR1 is MNHEY and CDR2 SMNVEV (reference sequence). V dropped 8 bases and J dropped 6; count of bases not matched to a gene: 8. The CDR3 loop is CASHRDRRAEAFF. CDR3 nucleotides: TGTGCCAGCCATAGGGACAGGAGGGCTGAAGCTTTCTTT.

The J gene is TRBJ2-7, the V gene TRBV15; D might be TRBD1 (5 bases). V lost 0 bases to trimming and J lost 3 bases, with 12 bases between them. CDR3 size: 15 residues. The germline gives CDR1 LNHNV, CDR2 YYDKDF (reference sequence). CDR3 amino acids: CATSRDRGRNYEQYF. The CDR3 DNA reads TGTGCCACCAGCAGAGATAGGGGTCGTAACTACGAGCAGTACTTC. Full variable domain (rest looked up from reference TRBV15 and TRBJ2-7): DAMVIQNPRYQVTQFGKPVTLSCSQTLNHNVMYWYQQKSSQAPKLLFHYYDKDFNNEADTPDNFQSRRPNTSFCFLDIRSPGLGDTAMYLCATSRDRGRNYEQYFGPGTRLTVT.

The chain couples TRBV25-1 to TRBJ2-3; 7 nucleotides match TRBD2. Germline values: CDR1 MGHDK, CDR2 SYGVNS. The CDR3 covers 13 residues. Trimming cost V 0 bases and J 11 bases; bases outside gene matches: 5. In DNA, the CDR3 is TGTGCCAGCAGTGAATATAGACTAGCCCAGCAGTATTTT. Residues: CASSEYRLAQQYF. Filled out from reference TRBV25-1 and TRBJ2-3, the complete variable domain reads EADIYQTPRYLVIGTGKKITLECSQTMGHDKMYWYQQDPGMELHLIHYSYGVNSTEKGDLSSESTVSRIRTEHFPLTLESARPSHTSQYLCASSEYRLAQQYFGPGTRLTVL.

The DNA for the CDR3 is TGTGCCAGCAGCTTACTAGCGGGAGTTAGTTACGAGCAGTACTTC. Amino acid sequence: CASSLLAGVSYEQYF. V and J are TRBV7-9 and TRBJ2-7; 10 bases align to TRBD2. With 2 bases clipped from V and 4 bases from J, the junction kept 5 bases outside the gene matches. CDR3 length: 15 amino acids. In germline, CDR1 is SEHNR, CDR2 FQNEAQ (reference sequence). The whole variable domain, filled in from reference TRBV7-9 and TRBJ2-7, reads DTGVSQNPRHKITKRGQNVTFRCDPISEHNRLYWYRQTLGQGPEFLTYFQNEAQLEKSRLLSDRFSAERPKGSFSTLEIQRTEQGDSAMYLCASSLLAGVSYEQYFGPGTRLTVT.

The rearrangement uses TRBV27 and TRBJ1-2, with TRBD1 as a possible D gene (6 bases). V dropped 5 bases and J dropped 3 bases, with 13 bases sitting between them. This CDR3 has 14 amino acids. Germline CDR1 is MNHEY and CDR2 is SMNVEV (reference sequence). The CDR3 here is CASSPQEGDYGYTF. The CDR3 bases are TGTGCCAGCAGTCCTCAAGAGGGGGACTATGGCTACACCTTC.

In nucleotides, the CDR3 is TGCGCCAGCAGCCACAAGACCAGGGGCCGAAATCAGCCCCAGCATTTT. It encodes CASSHKTRGRNQPQHF. This sequence joins TRBV4-1 and TRBJ1-5, with a tentative D call TRBD1 (6 bases). CDR3 length: 16 residues. From germline, CDR1 is MGHRA and CDR2 YSYEKL. V lost 3 bases to trimming and J lost 4 bases, with 16 bases between them.

The V gene is TRBV27, the J gene TRBJ2-3; a weak D match, TRBD2 (6 bases). Germline V gene data show CDR1 as MNHEY and CDR2 as SMNVEV (reference sequence). CDR3 size: 12 residues. Trimming took off 7 bases at V and 13 bases at J, with 18 bases between the two ends. The CDR3 reads CASTDGGEPEYF. For the CDR3, the DNA is TGTGCCAGCACAGACGGGGGTGAGCCAGAGTATTTT.

The genes are TRBV5-5 and TRBJ2-1; D ambiguous. The CDR3 sequence is 14 residues long. V lost 4 bases, J lost 9 bases, and 17 bases lay in between. CDR1 is SGHKS, CDR2 YYEKEE, per germline (reference sequence). CDR3 residues: CASSVGELVLEQFF. In DNA, the CDR3 is TGTGCCAGCAGCGTCGGTGAGTTGGTTCTTGAGCAGTTCTTC.

This clone was counted once. The chain carries TRBV5-1 and TRBJ1-1, with D uncertain. Trimming removed 0 bases at V and 10 bases at J, with 7 bases between. The germline gives CDR1 SGHRS, CDR2 YFSETQ. The CDR3 loop spans 11 amino acids. The CDR3: CASSLGQIAFF. The CDR3 DNA is TGCGCCAGCAGCTTGGGCCAGATAGCTTTCTTT.

The CDR3 loop is CASSSQGGNEKLFF. CDR3 nucleotide sequence: TGTGCCAGCAGTTCACAGGGTGGTAATGAAAAACTGTTTTTT. This rearrangement joins TRBV7-7 to TRBJ1-4, with D perhaps matching TRBD1 (6 bases). The CDR3 has 14 residues. CDR1 SSHAT and CDR2 FNYEAQ come from the germline V gene (reference sequence). V was pared by 6 bases and J by 4 bases, with 12 bases between.

The CDR3 spells CASSLKEGGRVDEQYF. CDR3 bases: TGTGCCAGCAGCCTAAAAGAGGGAGGCCGGGTTGACGAGCAGTACTTC. V and J are TRBV7-9 and TRBJ2-7, with D perhaps matching TRBD2 (6 bases). The CDR3 has 16 amino acids. Trimming left V 5 bases short and J 5 bases short, with 22 bases between. The germline V gene has CDR1 SEHNR and CDR2 FQNEAQ (reference sequence). Looking up the rest from reference TRBV7-9 and TRBJ2-7 gives the full variable domain: DTGVSQNPRHKITKRGQNVTFRCDPISEHNRLYWYRQTLGQGPEFLTYFQNEAQLEKSRLLSDRFSAERPKGSFSTLEIQRTEQGDSAMYLCASSLKEGGRVDEQYFGPGTRLTVT.

This clone was seen only a few times. The rearrangement joins TRBV18 to TRBJ2-5; D is possibly TRBD1 (5 bases). Germline V gives CDR1 KGHSH, CDR2 LQKENI. There are 14 residues in the CDR3. V was cut by 3 bases and J by 1 base, with 9 bases left in between. The CDR3 DNA follows: TGTGCCAGCTCACCCAGACAGACCCAAGAGACCCAGTACTTC. Amino acid sequence: CASSPRQTQETQYF.

This rearrangement joins TRBV11-3 to TRBJ2-1; 9 bases are shared with TRBD2. The J segment lost 6 bases and the V segment lost 0 bases, leaving 12 bases of the junction unmatched. Germline V gives CDR1 SGHNT, CDR2 YENEEA. The CDR3 contains 18 residues. CDR3 nucleotides: TGTGCCAGCAGCTTAGATCAGGGTGGGACTAGCCGAGTCAATGAGCAGTTCTTC. This sequence encodes CASSLDQGGTSRVNEQFF.

The chain uses TRBV6-6 and TRBJ1-5; D is possibly TRBD1 (5 bases). The CDR3 is made up of 16 amino acids. Germline V gene sequence: CDR1 MNHNY, CDR2 SVGAGI (reference sequence). The ends were cut back, 4 bases at V and 3 bases at J, with 16 bases in the middle. This CDR3 reads CASSLAQTVTNQPQHF. CDR3 bases: TGTGCCAGCAGTTTGGCGCAGACAGTTACCAATCAGCCCCAGCATTTT.

This clone appeared a single time. The V call is TRBV5-6, the J call TRBJ2-2, with 7 bases lining up with TRBD2. The CDR3 totals 15 residues. V gave up 1 base and J gave up 3 bases; unmatched junction bases: 3. Germline CDR1 SGHDT, CDR2 YYEEEE. CDR3 coding DNA: TGTGCCAGCAGCTTGAGGGGACTATACACCGGGGAGCTGTTTTTT. Translated, it gives CASSLRGLYTGELFF.

The V and J genes are TRBV6-5 and TRBJ2-7, with 8 bases identical to TRBD2. Germline-derived CDR1 and CDR2 are MNHEY and SVGAGI. Losses at the gene ends were 0 bases for V and 2 bases for J; bases not matched to a gene: 3. The CDR3 totals 15 residues. The CDR3 DNA sequence: TGTGCCAGCAGTTACTCCAGCGGGAGAGCCTACGAGCAGTACTTC. Residues: CASSYSSGRAYEQYF.

Only one count was recorded for this clone. The V gene is TRBV6-5, the J gene TRBJ1-1; 7 bases are a match to TRBD1. The CDR3 runs 15 residues. CDR1 is MNHEY and CDR2 is SVGAGI in the germline V gene. V gave up 6 bases and J gave up 0 bases; unmatched junction bases: 7. The CDR3: CASSPIGTVNTEAFF. CDR3 coding DNA: TGTGCCAGCAGCCCCATCGGGACAGTGAACACTGAAGCTTTCTTT.

The CDR3 DNA reads as TGTGCCAGCTCACCCCCGGCAGGTACAGCTGGAAACACCATATATTTT. Amino acid sequence: CASSPPAGTAGNTIYF. This chain joins TRBV18 and TRBJ1-3, with D uncertain. From germline, CDR1 is KGHSH and CDR2 LQKENI. The length of the CDR3 is 16 residues. V lost 3 bases, J lost 2 bases, and 14 bases lay in between.

J is TRBJ2-5 and V is TRBV7-8; 7 bases map to TRBD1. J lost 7 bases, V lost 1 base, and 12 bases had no gene match. The CDR3 is 16 amino acids. CDR1 and CDR2 (germline): SGHVS, FQNEAQ. CDR3 bases: TGTGCCAGCAGCTTAGTGGGACAGCTGGTCGAAGGGACCCAGTACTTC. Translation gives CASSLVGQLVEGTQYF.

This clone was counted only a few times. The V and J genes are TRBV7-2 and TRBJ2-5; 8 nucleotides align to TRBD1. Germline loops: CDR1 SGHTA, CDR2 FQGNSA. This CDR3 is 13 amino acids long. V was clipped by 6 bases and J by 3 bases; unmatched bases: 3. As DNA, the CDR3 is TGTGCCAGCAGAGACAGGGGCGAAGAGACCCAGTACTTC. This translates into CASRDRGEETQYF.

This chain connects TRBV6-1 to TRBJ1-1; 7 bases line up with TRBD1. Germline CDR1 reads MNHNS; CDR2 reads SASEGT. This CDR3 spans 14 amino acids. V shed 3 bases and J 2 bases; nucleotides not matched to a gene: 3. The DNA of the CDR3 is TGTGCCAGCAGTGACTACAGGGGAAACACTGAAGCTTTCTTT. It encodes CASSDYRGNTEAFF.

The sample holds a few counts of this clone. The chain carries TRBV5-1 and TRBJ1-2; TRBD1 might be the D (6 bases). From germline, CDR1 is SGHRS and CDR2 YFSETQ. Between the trimmed V and J ends, which lost 4 bases and 4 bases, there was a span of 14 bases. The CDR3 length is 14 residues. In DNA, the CDR3 is TGCGCCAGCAGCCACCCCGGACAGCCCTATGGCTACACCTTC. It is translated as CASSHPGQPYGYTF. The whole variable domain, filled in from reference TRBV5-1 and TRBJ1-2, reads KAGVTQTPRYLIKTRGQQVTLSCSPISGHRSVSWYQQTPGQGLQFLFEYFSETQRNKGNFPGRFSGRQFSNSRSEMNVSTLELGDSALYLCASSHPGQPYGYTFGSGTRLTVV.

The V gene is TRBV5-1, the J gene TRBJ2-1; 11 bases match TRBD2. Losses at the gene ends were 7 bases for V and 9 bases for J; bases not matched to a gene: 9. The CDR3 loop spans 14 amino acids. CDR1 is SGHRS, CDR2 YFSETQ, per germline. This CDR3 is CASVAGGPWGEQFF. The DNA for the CDR3 is TGCGCCAGCGTAGCGGGAGGGCCGTGGGGTGAGCAGTTCTTC.

The V gene is TRBV4-1, the J gene TRBJ2-7, with 10 bases lining up with TRBD1. The CDR3 length is 16 residues. V was pared by 0 bases and J by 4 bases, with 6 bases of the junction left unmatched. CDR1 is MGHRA, CDR2 YSYEKL, per germline. CDR3 amino acids: CASSQDTDRGLYEQYF. CDR3 nucleotide sequence: TGCGCCAGCAGCCAAGATACAGACAGGGGGCTGTACGAGCAGTACTTC.